This TCR beta chain appears in the sequencing data of a study of cytomegalovirus exposure and HLA in healthy donors. Separation from the approximately 660-subject first cohort characterized the roughly 110-subject validation cohort, to which the donors belonged. Clones were sequenced by immunoSEQ multiplex PCR, and TCRdb holds only the in-frame ones, with some missing. The data show around 93,000 clones, with 85% seen just once and approximately 22% held by the top ten. The V gene's germline CDR1 is SQVTM and CDR2 ANQGSEA. The junction had 6 bases not matched to a gene; V was cut back by 6 bases and J by 5 bases. This CDR3 has 13 residues.

The clonotype comes from a man younger than 35 in good health and CMV-seropositive. Sequencing was carried out using PBMCs. V is TRBV29-1 and J is TRBJ2-5; 10 bases map to TRBD1. CDR3 region: CSVDRGLFETQYF. CDR3 sequence (DNA): TGCAGCGTAGACAGGGGGCTTTTTGAGACCCAGTACTTC.